This entry concerns a single T cell receptor beta chain. Its recognized antigen is unknown. One base away there is no much larger clone; base qualities are not given. This specimen belongs to a study of brain T cells in children with intractable seizures (dated by TCRdb to the early 2020s). Study-wide context: As a first screen for immune gene transcripts, resected brain tissue from approximately 49 pediatric epilepsy surgery cases was run on a NanoString immunology panel. Of the roughly twelve selected surgery cases, pre-surgery blood was also sequenced for eight, so four had brain tissue only. What the authors observed across the whole study: Because sequencing depth was different between pre-surgery and post-surgery blood, clones absent from the pre-surgery sample may reflect undersampling. Viral specificity was inferred only from CDR3 sequence similarity, and patients' HCMV serostatus was unknown.

The time point label here, explained by the study, means: resected brain tissue, or blood drawn just prior to surgery. The surgery cases with the highest brain T cell transcript signatures were chosen for TCR beta chain sequencing of brain tissue, and also of blood when blood was available. Before surgery, patients had received at least one anti-epileptic drug. The TCR-sequenced patients were children whose drug-resistant epilepsy was caused by tuberous sclerosis complex, focal cortical dysplasia, Rasmussen encephalitis or hemimegalencephaly. The blood samples were collected right before the epilepsy surgery. The Monarch genomic DNA purification kit was used to extract bulk genomic DNA from unsorted brain tissue and whole blood. The germline V gene (reference sequence) specifies SEHNR as CDR1 and FQNEAQ as CDR2. Its CDR3 holds 13 amino acids, cysteine through phenylalanine. Just CDR3 DNA is preserved here, 39 bases in frame from base 1. The junction carries 8 bases between V and J, which are trimmed by 1 base and 5 bases respectively.

The immunoSEQ assay was applied to genomic DNA to generate the TCR beta chain sequences. As for the authors' bioinformatics: CDR3 sequences not starting with the conserved framework cysteine at position 104 were manually removed. Clonality was calculated as one minus the normalized Shannon's Diversity Index, with values ranging from 0 (maximal diversity) to 1 (oligoclonal). To check whether a given CDR3 had different frequencies in two samples, for example brain versus blood, chi-squared comparison-of-proportions tests were used. Public clonotypes were identified through searches of immuneACCESS, and similarity to known antiviral clonotypes was evaluated with the VDJdb browser. Held by TCRdb, this immuneACCESS table contains in-frame sequences only and omits some clones. Under half of the omission traces to an unresolved V gene where checked; the cause of the rest is unknown. That table gives V, J and clone size, and the DNA gave D and trimming. Counted in this sample were around 80,000 clones; 90% to 95% of them appeared once. The ten largest account for around 22% of the sample.

The source of this sequence is a girl aged 2-9 years with Rasmussen encephalitis and intractable seizures. The sample in question was peripheral blood, obtained at surgery. The rearrangement combines TRBV7-9 with TRBJ2-5, with the D gene not confidently named. The CDR3 sequence is CASSLEGVETQYF. The bases read TGTGCCAGCAGCTTAGAGGGCGTCGAGACCCAGTACTTC.